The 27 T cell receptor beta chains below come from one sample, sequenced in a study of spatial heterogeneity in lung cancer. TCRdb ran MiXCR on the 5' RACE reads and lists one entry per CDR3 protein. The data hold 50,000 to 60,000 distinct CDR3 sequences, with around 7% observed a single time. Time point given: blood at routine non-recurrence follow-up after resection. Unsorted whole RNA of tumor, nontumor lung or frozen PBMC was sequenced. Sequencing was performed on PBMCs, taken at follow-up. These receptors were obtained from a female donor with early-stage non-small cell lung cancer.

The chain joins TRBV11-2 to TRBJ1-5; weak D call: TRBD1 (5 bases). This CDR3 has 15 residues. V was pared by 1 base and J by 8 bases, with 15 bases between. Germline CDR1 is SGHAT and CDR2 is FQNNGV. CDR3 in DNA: TGTGCCAGCAGCTTAGGAAACTTGGGAGGGGAGCCCCAGCATTTT. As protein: CASSLGNLGGEPQHF.

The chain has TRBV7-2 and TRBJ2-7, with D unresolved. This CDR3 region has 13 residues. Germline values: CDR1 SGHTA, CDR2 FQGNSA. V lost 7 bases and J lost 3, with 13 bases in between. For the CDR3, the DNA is TGTGCCAGCAACCCAGACCCAGACTACGAGCAGTACTTC. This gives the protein CASNPDPDYEQYF.

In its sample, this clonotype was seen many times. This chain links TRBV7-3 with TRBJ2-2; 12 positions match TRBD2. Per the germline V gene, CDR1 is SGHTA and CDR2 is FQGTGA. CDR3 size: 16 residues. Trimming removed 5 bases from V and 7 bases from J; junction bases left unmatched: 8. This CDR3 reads CASSRTSGGSHGELFF. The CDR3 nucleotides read TGTGCCAGCAGCCGCACTAGCGGGGGGAGTCACGGGGAGCTGTTTTTT.

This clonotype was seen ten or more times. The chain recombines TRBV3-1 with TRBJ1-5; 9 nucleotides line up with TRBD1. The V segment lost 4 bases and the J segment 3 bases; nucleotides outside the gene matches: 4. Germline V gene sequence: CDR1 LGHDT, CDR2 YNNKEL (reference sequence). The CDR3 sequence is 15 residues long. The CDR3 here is CASSPDRGPNQPQHF. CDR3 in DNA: TGTGCCAGCAGCCCGGACAGGGGCCCCAATCAGCCCCAGCATTTT.

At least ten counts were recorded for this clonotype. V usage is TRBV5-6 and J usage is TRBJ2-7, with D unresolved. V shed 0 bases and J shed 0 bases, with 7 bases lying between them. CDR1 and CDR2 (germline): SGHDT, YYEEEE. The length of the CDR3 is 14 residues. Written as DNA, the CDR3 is TGTGCCAGCAGCTTGGCCGCCGCCTCCTACGAGCAGTACTTC. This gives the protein CASSLAAASYEQYF. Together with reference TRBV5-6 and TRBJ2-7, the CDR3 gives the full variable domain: DAGVTQSPTHLIKTRGQQVTLRCSPKSGHDTVSWYQQALGQGPQFIFQYYEEEERQRGNFPDRFSGHQFPNYSSELNVNALLLGDSALYLCASSLAAASYEQYFGPGTRLTVT.

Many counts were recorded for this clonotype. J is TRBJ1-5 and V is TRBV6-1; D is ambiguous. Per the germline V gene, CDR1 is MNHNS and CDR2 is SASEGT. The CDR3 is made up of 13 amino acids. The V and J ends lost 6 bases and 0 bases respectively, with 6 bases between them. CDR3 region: CASRVNSNQPQHF. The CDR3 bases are TGTGCCAGCAGGGTAAATAGCAATCAGCCCCAGCATTTT.

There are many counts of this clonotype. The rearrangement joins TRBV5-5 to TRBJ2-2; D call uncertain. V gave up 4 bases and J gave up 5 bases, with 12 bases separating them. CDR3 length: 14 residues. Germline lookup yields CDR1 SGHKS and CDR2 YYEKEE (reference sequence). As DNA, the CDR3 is TGTGCCAGCAGCCCGCCGCACGGAACCGGGGAGCTGTTTTTT. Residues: CASSPPHGTGELFF.

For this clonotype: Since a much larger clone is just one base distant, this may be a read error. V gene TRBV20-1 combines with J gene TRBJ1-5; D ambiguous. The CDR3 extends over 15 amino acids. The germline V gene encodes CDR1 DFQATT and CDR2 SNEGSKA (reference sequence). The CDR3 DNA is TGCGGTGCTAGAGATCGGGCAGGAGGCAATCAGCCCCAGCATTTT. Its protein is CGARDRAGGNQPQHF.

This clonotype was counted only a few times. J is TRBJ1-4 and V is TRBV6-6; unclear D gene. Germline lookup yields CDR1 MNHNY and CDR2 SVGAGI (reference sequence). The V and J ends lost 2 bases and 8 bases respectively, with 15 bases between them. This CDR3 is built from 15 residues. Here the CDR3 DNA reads TGTGCCAGCAGTTACGTTGGAGGAGTAGGGGAAAAACTGTTTTTT. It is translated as CASSYVGGVGEKLFF.

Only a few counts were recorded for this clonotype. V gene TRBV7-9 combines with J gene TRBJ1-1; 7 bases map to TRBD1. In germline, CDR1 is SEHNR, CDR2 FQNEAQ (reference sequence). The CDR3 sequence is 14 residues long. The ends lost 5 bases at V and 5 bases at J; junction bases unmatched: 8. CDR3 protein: CASSPRQGRTEAFF. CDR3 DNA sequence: TGTGCCAGCAGCCCCCGACAGGGAAGGACTGAAGCTTTCTTT.

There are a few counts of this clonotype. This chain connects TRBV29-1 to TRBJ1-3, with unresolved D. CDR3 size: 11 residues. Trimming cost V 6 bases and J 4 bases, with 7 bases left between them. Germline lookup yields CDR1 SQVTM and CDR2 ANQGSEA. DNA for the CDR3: TGCAGCGTGCCGGTGGGAAACACCATATATTTT. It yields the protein CSVPVGNTIYF. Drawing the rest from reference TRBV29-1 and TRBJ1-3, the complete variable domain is SAVISQKPSRDICQRGTSLTIQCQVDSQVTMMFWYRQQPGQSLTLIATANQGSEATYESGFVIDKFPISRPNLTFSTLTVSNMSPEDSSIYLCSVPVGNTIYFGEGSWLTVV.

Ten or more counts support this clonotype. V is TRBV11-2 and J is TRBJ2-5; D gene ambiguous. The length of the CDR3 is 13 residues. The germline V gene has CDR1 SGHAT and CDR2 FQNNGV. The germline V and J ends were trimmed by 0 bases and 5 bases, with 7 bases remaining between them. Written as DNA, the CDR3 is TGTGCCAGCAGCTTAGATCTGGGGGAGACCCAGTACTTC. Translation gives CASSLDLGETQYF.

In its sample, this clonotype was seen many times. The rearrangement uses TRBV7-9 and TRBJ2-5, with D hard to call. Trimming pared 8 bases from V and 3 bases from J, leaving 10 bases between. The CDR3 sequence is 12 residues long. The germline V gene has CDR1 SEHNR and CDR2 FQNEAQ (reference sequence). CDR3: CASRSLEETQYF. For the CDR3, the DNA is TGTGCCAGCCGGTCCCTTGAAGAGACCCAGTACTTC.

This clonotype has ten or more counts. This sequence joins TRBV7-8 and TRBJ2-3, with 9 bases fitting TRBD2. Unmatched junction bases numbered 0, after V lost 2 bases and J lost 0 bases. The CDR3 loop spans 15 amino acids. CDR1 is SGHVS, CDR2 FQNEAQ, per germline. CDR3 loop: CASSLLAGSTDTQYF. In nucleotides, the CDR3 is TGTGCCAGCAGCTTACTAGCGGGGAGCACAGATACGCAGTATTTT.

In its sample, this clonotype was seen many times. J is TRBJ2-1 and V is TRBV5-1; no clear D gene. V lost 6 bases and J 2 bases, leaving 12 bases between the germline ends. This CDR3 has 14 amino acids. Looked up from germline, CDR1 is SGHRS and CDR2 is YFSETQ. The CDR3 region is CASNQDPPYNEQFF. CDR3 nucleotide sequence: TGCGCCAGCAATCAAGACCCCCCCTACAATGAGCAGTTCTTC.

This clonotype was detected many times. The chain's CDR3 is CASSGQATDTQYF. CDR3 in DNA: TGTGCCAGCAGTGGTCAGGCCACAGATACGCAGTATTTT. V gene TRBV2 combines with J gene TRBJ2-3; D unclear. This CDR3 is built from 13 residues. Germline CDR1 and CDR2: SNHLY and FYNNEI. The V gene lost 4 bases and the J gene lost 2 bases, with 7 bases spanning the gap.

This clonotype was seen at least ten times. The CDR3 DNA sequence: TGTGCCAGCAGCCCAGCCGGGGCCCCCTATGGCTACACCTTC. Amino acids: CASSPAGAPYGYTF. This chain links TRBV7-9 with TRBJ1-2; a weak D match, TRBD1 (5 bases). This CDR3 contains 14 residues. The germline V gene has CDR1 SEHNR and CDR2 FQNEAQ (reference sequence). Trimming took 5 bases from V and 4 from J, leaving 14 bases between them.

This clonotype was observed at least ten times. The CDR3 region is CASSRGNTGELFF. The CDR3, as DNA: TGTGCCAGCAGCCGTGGGAACACCGGGGAGCTGTTTTTT. V gene TRBV7-9 combines with J gene TRBJ2-2; D call uncertain. Germline CDR1 is SEHNR and CDR2 is FQNEAQ (reference sequence). Trimming removed 5 bases from V and 1 base from J, with 5 bases in between. There are 13 residues in the CDR3. The entire variable domain, with the rest obtained from reference TRBV7-9 and TRBJ2-2, is as follows: DTGVSQNPRHKITKRGQNVTFRCDPISEHNRLYWYRQTLGQGPEFLTYFQNEAQLEKSRLLSDRFSAERPKGSFSTLEIQRTEQGDSAMYLCASSRGNTGELFFGEGSRLTVL.

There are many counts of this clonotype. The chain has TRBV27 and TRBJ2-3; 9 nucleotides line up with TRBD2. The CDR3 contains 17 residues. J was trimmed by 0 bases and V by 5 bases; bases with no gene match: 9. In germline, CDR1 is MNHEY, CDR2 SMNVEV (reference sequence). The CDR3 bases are TGTGCCAGCAGTACAACCCGTAGCGGGGGCAGCACAGATACGCAGTATTTT. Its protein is CASSTTRSGGSTDTQYF.

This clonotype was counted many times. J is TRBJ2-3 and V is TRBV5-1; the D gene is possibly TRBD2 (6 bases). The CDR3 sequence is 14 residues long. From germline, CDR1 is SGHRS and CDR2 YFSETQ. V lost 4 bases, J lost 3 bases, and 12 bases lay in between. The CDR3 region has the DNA TGCGCCAGCAGCGAGGGACTGAGGACAGATACGCAGTATTTT. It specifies CASSEGLRTDTQYF.

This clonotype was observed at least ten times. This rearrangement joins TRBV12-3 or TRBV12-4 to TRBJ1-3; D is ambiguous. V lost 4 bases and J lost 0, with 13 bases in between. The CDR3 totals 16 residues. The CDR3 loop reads CASSSSGPSSGNTIYF. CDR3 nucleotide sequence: TGTGCCAGCAGTTCTTCAGGCCCGAGCTCTGGAAACACCATATATTTT.

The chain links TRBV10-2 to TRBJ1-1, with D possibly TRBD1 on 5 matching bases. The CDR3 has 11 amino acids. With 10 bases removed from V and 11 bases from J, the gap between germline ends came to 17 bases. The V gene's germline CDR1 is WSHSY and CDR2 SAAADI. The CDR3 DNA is TGCGCCACCCTAAAGGACAATCGGGCTTTCTTT. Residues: CATLKDNRAFF.

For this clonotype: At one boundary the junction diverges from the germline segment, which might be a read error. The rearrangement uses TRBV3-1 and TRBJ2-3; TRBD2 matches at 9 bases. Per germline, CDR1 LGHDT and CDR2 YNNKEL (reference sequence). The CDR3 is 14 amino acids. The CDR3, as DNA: TGTGCGAGCAGGGCGGGGGGGGCCCCAGATACGCAGTATTTT. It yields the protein CASRAGGAPDTQYF.

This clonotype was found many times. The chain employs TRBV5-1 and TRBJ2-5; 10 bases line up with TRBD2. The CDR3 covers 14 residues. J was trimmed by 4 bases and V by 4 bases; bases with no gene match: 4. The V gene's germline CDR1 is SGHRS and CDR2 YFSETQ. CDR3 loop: CASSSGGARETQYF. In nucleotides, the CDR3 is TGCGCCAGCAGCAGCGGGGGGGCCCGAGAGACCCAGTACTTC.

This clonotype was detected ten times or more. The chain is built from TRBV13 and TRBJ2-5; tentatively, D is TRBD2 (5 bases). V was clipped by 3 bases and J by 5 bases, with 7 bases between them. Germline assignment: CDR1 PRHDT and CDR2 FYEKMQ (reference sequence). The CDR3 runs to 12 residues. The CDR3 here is CASSLLAETQYF. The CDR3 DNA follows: TGTGCCAGCAGCTTGTTAGCGGAGACCCAGTACTTC.

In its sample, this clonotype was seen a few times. For the CDR3, the DNA is TGTGCCAGTACGCGGGGGAGGAGCTCCTACAATGAGCAGTTCTTC. Protein sequence: CASTRGRSSYNEQFF. V usage is TRBV19 and J usage is TRBJ2-1; TRBD2 agrees at 7 bases. Losses at the gene ends were 7 bases for V and 0 bases for J; bases not matched to a gene: 6. The CDR3 has 15 residues. In germline, CDR1 is LNHDA, CDR2 SQIVND (reference sequence). The complete variable domain, with remaining parts taken from reference TRBV19 and TRBJ2-1, reads DGGITQSPKYLFRKEGQNVTLSCEQNLNHDAMYWYRQDPGQGLRLIYYSQIVNDFQKGDIAEGYSVSREKKESFPLTVTSAQKNPTAFYLCASTRGRSSYNEQFFGPGTRLTVL.

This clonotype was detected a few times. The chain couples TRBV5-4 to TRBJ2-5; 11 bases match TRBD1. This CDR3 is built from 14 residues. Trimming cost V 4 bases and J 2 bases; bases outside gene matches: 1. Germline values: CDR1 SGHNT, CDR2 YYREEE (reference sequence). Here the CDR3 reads CASSGTGGQETQYF. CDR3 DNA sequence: TGTGCCAGCAGCGGGACAGGGGGGCAAGAGACCCAGTACTTC.